The source of this T cell receptor beta chain is a study of T cells in localized non-small cell lung cancer. Germline V gene lookup returns CDR1 MNHEY and CDR2 SVGAGI. The V segment lost 6 bases and the J segment 4 bases; nucleotides outside the gene matches: 8. This CDR3 is built from 14 residues. About this clone: The target antigen is unknown.

The data were produced by immunoSEQ multiplex PCR, yet TCRdb's version contains in-frame clones alone and is incomplete. The table shows about 72,000 clones, with about 81% occurring only once. Study-wide results and limits: Out of the top 100 tumor clones, a median about 57 were seen in adjacent lung. The study linked higher blood T cell density to longer overall survival. The tumor had only one region sequenced, so heterogeneity remains possible. Peak T cell clonality was found in uninvolved adjacent lung, exceeding tumor.

This rearrangement joins TRBV6-5 to TRBJ1-2, with 7 bases lining up with TRBD1. The sample here was peripheral blood, taken before any cancer treatment. This TCR was sampled from a female donor older than 55 with stage I lung adenocarcinoma. CDR3 residues: CASRSGQLIYGYTF. The DNA of the CDR3 is TGTGCCAGCAGATCGGGACAGCTCATCTATGGCTACACCTTC.